This T cell receptor beta chain was sequenced in a study of prognosis after radiotherapy for stage I lung cancer. For the study at large: Stage I non-small cell lung cancer patients were enrolled between April 2018 and early 2019.

Germline V gene data show CDR1 as SGHRS and CDR2 as YFSETQ. V lost 6 bases, J lost 6 bases, and 6 bases stayed unmatched. The CDR3 contains 13 residues. A volume of approximately 6.5 milliliters of peripheral blood was collected by draw at each of two time points. It was by two-round multiplex PCR that TCR beta CDR3 was amplified from genomic DNA. Primers specific to each TRBV and TRBJ gene were used in first-round PCR. One entry per CDR3 protein results from TCRdb running MiXCR on the multiplex PCR reads. The sample records approximately 11,000 distinct CDR3 sequences, less than 65% being singletons.

The V call is TRBV5-1, the J call TRBJ2-3; 8 nucleotides align to TRBD2. This specimen consisted of PBMCs, obtained before or after stereotactic body radiation therapy (not recorded which). This clonotype originated in a donor of 50 years or more with non-small cell lung cancer. CDR3 nucleotides: TGCGCCAGCACTCAGCGGGGGTCCGATACGCAGTATTTT. It codes for CASTQRGSDTQYF.